The 9 T cell receptor beta chains given below trace back to one sample, sequenced in a study of shared clonotypes between healthy human individuals. TCRdb's copy holds only in-frame clones and misses some; the assay was immunoSEQ multiplex PCR. The table includes 1.5 million to 2.5 million clones, roughly 95% detected once. The naive CD8 fraction comprised CD45RO-negative cells positively selected for CCR7 and excluded terminally differentiated effector memory CD45RA+ cells. The sequenced sample consisted of naive CD8+ T cells sorted from blood. All receptors come from a man younger than 30 in good health.

The CDR3 loop reads CASSVASLQNTGELFF. The CDR3 DNA is TGTGCCAGCAGCGTAGCGAGCCTCCAGAACACCGGGGAGCTGTTTTTT. This chain connects TRBV9 to TRBJ2-2; D gene unclear. V was pared by 0 bases and J by 1 base, with 10 bases between. This CDR3 has 16 residues. Germline V CDR1 and CDR2: SGDLS, YYNGEE.

The chain links TRBV9 to TRBJ2-2; 9 bases agree with TRBD2. The CDR3 is 16 residues long. V lost 3 bases, J lost 6 bases, and 9 bases stayed unmatched. Per the germline V gene, CDR1 is SGDLS and CDR2 is YYNGEE. CDR3 sequence: CASSGLAGVEAGELFF. CDR3 sequence (DNA): TGTGCCAGCAGCGGGTTAGCGGGAGTTGAGGCCGGGGAGCTGTTTTTT.

The chain couples TRBV7-9 to TRBJ2-1, with TRBD2 identical over 9 bases. Germline-derived CDR1 and CDR2 are SEHNR and FQNEAQ (reference sequence). After removal of 5 bases from V and 6 bases from J, the junction contained 8 bases not matched to a gene. The CDR3 spans 15 residues. The CDR3 DNA reads TGTGCCAGCAGCCCGCTAGCGGGGATTTTCAATGAGCAGTTCTTC. It yields the protein CASSPLAGIFNEQFF.

This chain links TRBV27 with TRBJ2-7; D is perhaps TRBD1 (5 bases). This CDR3 region has 15 residues. V lost 0 bases and J lost 2, with 11 bases in between. CDR1 and CDR2 (germline): MNHEY, SMNVEV (reference sequence). CDR3 residues: CASSLSVTAPYEQYF. CDR3 nucleotide sequence: TGTGCCAGCAGTTTATCGGTGACAGCTCCCTACGAGCAGTACTTC.

The rearrangement uses TRBV7-8 and TRBJ2-7, with D perhaps TRBD2 (6 bases). Germline CDR1 and CDR2: SGHVS and FQNEAQ. The CDR3 loop spans 16 amino acids. V was clipped by 5 bases and J by 4 bases, with 21 bases between them. CDR3: CASSHTPFGTLYEQYF. The CDR3 nucleotides are TGTGCCAGCAGCCACACCCCGTTCGGGACTCTGTACGAGCAGTACTTC.

In this sample, this clone turned up a few times. The sample holds other DNA sequences that translate to the same CDR3. CDR3 sequence: CASSFGTAYEQYF. The CDR3 nucleotides read TGTGCCAGCAGCTTCGGGACAGCCTACGAGCAGTACTTC. The chain recombines TRBV7-9 with TRBJ2-7, with 7 bases aligning to TRBD1. The CDR3 consists of 13 residues. J lost 2 bases, V lost 3 bases, and 1 base had no gene match. From germline, CDR1 is SEHNR and CDR2 FQNEAQ (reference sequence).

The chain joins TRBV19 to TRBJ2-7; TRBD1 or TRBD2 may be the D gene (5 bases each). Trimming shortened V by 5 bases and J by 3 bases, and 11 bases separated the two germline ends. The CDR3 spans 13 residues. The germline V gene encodes CDR1 LNHDA and CDR2 SQIVND (reference sequence). CDR3 DNA sequence: TGTGCCAGTAGTGAGGGCAGGGACTACGAGCAGTACTTC. Protein sequence: CASSEGRDYEQYF.

The V and J genes are TRBV28 and TRBJ1-2, with D unresolved. The germline V gene encodes CDR1 MDHEN and CDR2 SYDVKM. The CDR3 covers 11 residues. V dropped 6 bases and J dropped 5 bases, with 7 bases sitting between them. The CDR3 loop is CASSSGYGYTF. In DNA, the CDR3 is TGTGCCAGCAGCTCCGGGTATGGCTACACCTTC.

This clone was counted only a few times. The chain carries TRBV7-9 and TRBJ1-2; D is uncertain. CDR1 is SEHNR and CDR2 is FQNEAQ in the germline V gene (reference sequence). V shed 1 base and J shed 6 bases, with 6 bases lying between them. CDR3 length: 12 amino acids. The CDR3 protein is CASSLELNGYTF. The CDR3, as DNA: TGTGCCAGCAGCTTAGAATTAAATGGCTACACCTTC.